These 17 T cell receptor beta chains share one sample of origin, sequenced in a study of T cells in Graves' hyperthyroidism and ophthalmopathy. RNA transcripts gave rise to amplified TCR beta CDR3 regions. The study used the HTBI primer set for a first-round RT-PCR of the TCR CDR3. MiXCR was run by TCRdb on the multiplex PCR reads, yielding one entry per CDR3 protein. The repertoire has a few hundred thousand distinct CDR3 sequences, 40% to 55% of them found once; the top ten carry approximately 8.4%. The source material was peripheral blood or thyroid tissue (not recorded which). Every receptor here comes from a young woman with Graves' hyperthyroidism.

This clonotype was detected only a few times. The CDR3 DNA is TGCGCCAGCAGCCCCGGACGAGGTCTGAGCACAGATACGCAGTATTTT. Translation: CASSPGRGLSTDTQYF. This chain links TRBV5-1 with TRBJ2-3; D call uncertain. CDR1 and CDR2 from the germline V gene are SGHRS and YFSETQ. The CDR3 length is 16 residues. Between the trimmed V and J ends, which lost 4 bases and 0 bases, there was a span of 15 bases. Using reference TRBV5-1 and TRBJ2-3 for the parts outside the CDR3, the full variable domain is KAGVTQTPRYLIKTRGQQVTLSCSPISGHRSVSWYQQTPGQGLQFLFEYFSETQRNKGNFPGRFSGRQFSNSRSEMNVSTLELGDSALYLCASSPGRGLSTDTQYFGPGTRLTVL.

On this clonotype itself: This could be a read error, since a much larger clone is one nucleotide away. This rearrangement joins TRBV7-9 to TRBJ2-7; 7 bases line up with TRBD2. Germline-derived CDR1 and CDR2 are SEHNR and FQNEAQ (reference sequence). This CDR3 is built from 15 residues. Trimming at V came to 3 bases and at J to 7 bases, leaving 12 bases not matched to a gene. The CDR3 bases are TGTGCCAGCAGCTTCGGGACTAACGGGAGTTTAGAGCAGTACTTC. This codes for CASSFGTNGSLEQYF. Complete variable domain (other parts from reference TRBV7-9 and TRBJ2-7): DTGVSQNPRHKITKRGQNVTFRCDPISEHNRLYWYRQTLGQGPEFLTYFQNEAQLEKSRLLSDRFSAERPKGSFSTLEIQRTEQGDSAMYLCASSFGTNGSLEQYFGPGTRLTVT.

CDR3 DNA sequence: TGTGCCAGCAGCCTAACCGGGACAGTGGTGGGCTACACCTTC. Translating gives CASSLTGTVVGYTF. The rearrangement links TRBV12-3 or TRBV12-4 to TRBJ1-2, with 7 bases aligning to TRBD1. The junction had 12 bases not matched to a gene; V was cut back by 6 bases and J by 8 bases. There are 14 residues in the CDR3.

CDR3 sequence: CASSLNPDRGPFTGAIYF. CDR3 nucleotides: TGTGCCAGCAGCCTTAACCCTGACAGGGGGCCGTTTACAGGGGCCATATATTTT. The chain links TRBV7-2 to TRBJ1-3, with 10 bases aligning to TRBD1. The J segment lost 11 bases and the V segment lost 5 bases, leaving 21 bases of the junction unmatched. The CDR3 runs 18 residues. Germline CDR1 reads SGHTA; CDR2 reads FQGNSA.

The V call is TRBV12-3 or TRBV12-4, the J call TRBJ1-2; TRBD1 is a possible D gene (5 bases). The V end was cut by 5 bases, the J end by 8 bases, with 15 bases between. The CDR3 has 13 amino acids. CDR3 region: CASSRGEGVGYTF. The DNA of the CDR3 is TGTGCCAGCAGTAGAGGAGAAGGGGTAGGCTACACCTTC.

The chain has TRBV20-1 and TRBJ1-2, with D maybe TRBD1 (5 bases). Germline CDR1 DFQATT, CDR2 SNEGSKA (reference sequence). Trimming removed 0 bases at V and 6 bases at J, with 8 bases between. The CDR3 is made up of 12 amino acids. As DNA, the CDR3 is TGCAGTGCTAGAGATCCAGGGCATGGCTACACCTTC. This encodes CSARDPGHGYTF.

The rearrangement links TRBV3-1 to TRBJ1-2; D is uncertain. There are 15 residues in the CDR3. The germline gives CDR1 LGHDT, CDR2 YNNKEL (reference sequence). Trimming shortened V by 3 bases and J by 7 bases, and 18 bases separated the two germline ends. CDR3 sequence reads: CASSQDRSILSGYTF. The CDR3, as DNA: TGTGCCAGCAGCCAGGACCGCAGTATTTTAAGTGGCTACACCTTC.

V usage is TRBV7-6 and J usage is TRBJ1-1, with a possible D match to TRBD1 (6 bases). This CDR3 has 13 residues. Trimming pared 5 bases from V and 4 bases from J, leaving 11 bases between. The germline gives CDR1 SGHVS, CDR2 FNYEAQ. This chain's CDR3 is CASSPTGLTEAFF. CDR3 in DNA: TGTGCCAGCAGCCCGACAGGCCTCACTGAAGCTTTCTTT.

This clonotype has just a few counts. The genes are TRBV4-1 and TRBJ1-5; D gene unclear. Trimming stripped 1 base from V and 11 bases from J, with 21 bases between. The CDR3 contains 16 residues. Per the germline V gene, CDR1 is MGHRA and CDR2 is YSYEKL. CDR3 nucleotide sequence: TGCGCCAGCAGCCAAGGTTCAGCTGCGAGGGAAGAGACCCAGCATTTT. This encodes CASSQGSAAREETQHF.

The V call is TRBV7-8, the J call TRBJ1-1; no definite D call. Germline CDR1 SGHVS, CDR2 FQNEAQ. V lost 5 bases and J 1 base, leaving 14 bases between the germline ends. The CDR3 has 15 residues. CDR3 bases: TGTGCCAGCAGCCTAAACGTTCTCCCGAACACTGAAGCTTTCTTT. It is translated as CASSLNVLPNTEAFF.

This clonotype has only a few counts. The gene calls are TRBV7-9 and TRBJ2-3; D may be TRBD1 or TRBD2 (5 bases each). V shed 0 bases and J shed 5 bases, with 9 bases lying between them. The CDR3 consists of 14 residues. Germline lookup yields CDR1 SEHNR and CDR2 FQNEAQ (reference sequence). CDR3 in amino acids: CASSLAPRGDTQYF. DNA of the CDR3: TGTGCCAGCAGCTTAGCCCCGAGGGGAGATACGCAGTATTTT.

This clonotype was picked up many times. The chain couples TRBV2 to TRBJ1-2, with D possibly TRBD1 on 6 matching bases. Per germline, CDR1 SNHLY and CDR2 FYNNEI. V lost 6 bases and J lost 4, with 18 bases in between. The CDR3 contains 15 residues. DNA for the CDR3: TGTGCCAGCAGCATTACCTTGACAGGAGTCTATGGCTACACCTTC. Translating gives CASSITLTGVYGYTF.

This chain links TRBV20-1 with TRBJ2-7; a weak D match, TRBD2 (7 bases). The CDR3 is 18 amino acids. The germline V and J ends were trimmed by 2 bases and 7 bases, with 30 bases remaining between them. Germline loops: CDR1 DFQATT, CDR2 SNEGSKA (reference sequence). CDR3 amino acids: CSARLWGSRGRALNEQYF. CDR3 DNA: TGCAGTGCTAGACTGTGGGGTTCAAGGGGGAGGGCCCTCAATGAGCAGTACTTC.

A note on this clonotype: A read error may produce the germline difference seen at one junction end. This chain uses TRBV7-9 with TRBJ2-3, with D possibly TRBD2 on 5 matching bases. The germline V gene has CDR1 SEHNR and CDR2 FQNEAQ (reference sequence). The CDR3 has 13 amino acids. The DNA of the CDR3 is TGTGCCAGCGGCTTAGCGTTGGGAGATACGCAGTATTTT. Its protein is CASGLALGDTQYF.

Regarding this clonotype: A much larger clone lies one base from this, so it may be a read error. V gene TRBV9 combines with J gene TRBJ2-7; a possible D gene is TRBD1 (6 bases). Per germline, CDR1 SGDLS and CDR2 YYNGEE. The CDR3 spans 15 residues. The CDR3 loop reads CASSATGSSSCEQYF. Here the CDR3 DNA reads TGTGCCAGCAGTGCGACAGGTTCGTCTTCCTGCGAGCAGTACTTC.

The J gene is TRBJ1-1, the V gene TRBV7-2; D uncertain. This CDR3 has 14 residues. Germline CDR1 is SGHTA and CDR2 is FQGNSA. Trimming removed 5 bases from V and 4 bases from J, with 14 bases in between. CDR3 region: CASSDGRARTEAFF. CDR3 DNA sequence: TGTGCCAGCAGCGACGGGAGGGCGCGCACTGAAGCTTTCTTT.

The chain joins TRBV29-1 to TRBJ1-5, with D tentatively TRBD1 (5 bases). CDR1 SQVTM and CDR2 ANQGSEA come from the germline V gene. CDR3 length equals 12 residues. The V gene lost 4 bases and the J gene lost 7 bases, with 11 bases spanning the gap. The DNA of the CDR3 is TGCAGCGTTGTGACGGGGGGGCAGCCCCAGCATTTT. This codes for CSVVTGGQPQHF. The variable domain in full, with the rest retrieved from reference TRBV29-1 and TRBJ1-5, is SAVISQKPSRDICQRGTSLTIQCQVDSQVTMMFWYRQQPGQSLTLIATANQGSEATYESGFVIDKFPISRPNLTFSTLTVSNMSPEDSSIYLCSVVTGGQPQHFGDGTRLSIL.